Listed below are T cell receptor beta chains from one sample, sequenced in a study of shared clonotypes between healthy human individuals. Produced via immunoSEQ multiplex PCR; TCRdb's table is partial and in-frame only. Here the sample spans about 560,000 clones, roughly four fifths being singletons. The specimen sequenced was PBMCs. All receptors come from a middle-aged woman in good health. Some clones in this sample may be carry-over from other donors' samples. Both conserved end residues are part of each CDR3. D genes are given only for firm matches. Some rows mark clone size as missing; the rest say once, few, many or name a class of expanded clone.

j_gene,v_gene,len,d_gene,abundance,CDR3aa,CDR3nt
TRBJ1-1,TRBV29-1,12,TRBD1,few,CSVQDRFTEAFF,TGCAGCGTCCAGGACAGGTTCACTGAAGCTTTCTTT
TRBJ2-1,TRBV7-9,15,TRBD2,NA,CASTLGGGPGNEQFF,TGTGCCAGCACCTTGGGGGGAGGGCCAGGGAATGAGCAGTTCTTC
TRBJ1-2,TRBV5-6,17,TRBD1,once,CASSLLTGTGVVDGYTF,TGTGCCAGCAGCTTGCTAACCGGGACAGGGGTAGTGGATGGCTACACCTTC
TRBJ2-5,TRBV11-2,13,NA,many,CASSFWNQETQYF,TGTGCCAGCAGCTTTTGGAATCAAGAGACCCAGTACTTC
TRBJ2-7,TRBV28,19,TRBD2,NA,CASSFVVGRRRERESEQYF,TGTGCCAGCAGTTTCGTGGTTGGCAGGAGAAGGGAGCGGGAGTCCGAGCAGTACTTC
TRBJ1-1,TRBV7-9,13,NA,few,CASSLTMNTEAFF,TGTGCCAGCAGCTTAACCATGAACACTGAAGCTTTCTTT
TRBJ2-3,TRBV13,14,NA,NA,CASSLGQGPDTQYF,TGTGCCAGCAGCTTAGGACAGGGTCCAGATACGCAGTATTTT
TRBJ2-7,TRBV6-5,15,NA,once,CASSYSRGGRYEQYF,TGTGCCAGCAGTTATTCACGAGGGGGAAGGTACGAGCAGTACTTC
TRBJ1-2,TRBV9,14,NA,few,CASSVEGGFYGYTF,TGTGCCAGCAGCGTAGAAGGAGGGTTCTATGGCTACACCTTC
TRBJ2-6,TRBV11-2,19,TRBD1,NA,CAGLRGQGAGASGANVLTF,TGTGCCGGCCTACGGGGGCAGGGGGCTGGTGCCTCCGGGGCCAACGTCCTGACTTTC
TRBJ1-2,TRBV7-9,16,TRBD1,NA,CASSAGGQGGGYGYTF,TGTGCCAGCAGCGCGGGAGGACAGGGAGGGGGCTATGGCTACACCTTC
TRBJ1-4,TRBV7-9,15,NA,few,CASSTKTGRNEKLFF,TGTGCCAGCAGCACCAAGACGGGACGTAATGAAAAACTGTTTTTT
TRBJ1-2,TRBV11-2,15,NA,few,CASSLDDPGLYGYTF,TGTGCCAGCAGCTTAGATGACCCAGGGCTCTATGGCTACACCTTC
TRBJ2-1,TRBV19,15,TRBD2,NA,CASSPGLAGGNEQFF,TGTGCCAGTAGTCCGGGACTAGCGGGAGGTAATGAGCAGTTCTTC
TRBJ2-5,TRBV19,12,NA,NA,CASNGGGETQYF,TGTGCCAGTAATGGGGGTGGTGAGACCCAGTACTTC
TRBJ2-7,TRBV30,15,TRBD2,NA,CAWSGRLAGAYEQYF,TGTGCCTGGAGTGGGAGGCTAGCGGGAGCCTACGAGCAGTACTTC
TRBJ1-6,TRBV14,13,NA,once,CASSQQTDSPLHF,TGTGCCAGCAGCCAGCAGACAGATTCACCCCTCCACTTT